Detailed here is one T cell receptor (beta chain). The method was immunoSEQ multiplex PCR; TCRdb's version includes in-frame clones alone and lacks a portion of them. The top ten hold 2.5% to 3% of the sample, which has 57,000 or so clones, 85% seen once. These data are taken from a study of OX40 agonist ivuxolimab in advanced cancers. This CDR3 contains 15 residues. Trimming took off 3 bases at V and 8 bases at J, with 21 bases between the two ends. The V gene's germline CDR1 is GTSNPN and CDR2 SVGIG (reference sequence). V gene TRBV30 combines with J gene TRBJ2-3; no firm D call. The source was CD4+ or CD8+ T cells sorted from blood, collected in a trial of the OX40 agonist ivuxolimab. The TCR comes from an adult with an advanced solid tumor such as melanoma, head and neck, liver or kidney cancer. The CDR3 is CAWRPDRFASGTQYF. The CDR3 nucleotides read TGTGCCTGGAGACCCGACCGATTCGCTTCTGGTACGCAGTATTTT.